These 18 T cell receptor beta chains were sequenced from one sample in a study of shared clonotypes between healthy human individuals. Libraries were prepared by immunoSEQ multiplex PCR; TCRdb keeps only in-frame clonotypes and omits some of them. Found here are millions of clones, roughly 94% of them singletons; the top ten hold 0.13%. The sample consisted of naive CD4+ T cells sorted from blood. As for subset: CD45RA+ positively selected. The receptor set was obtained from a man between 18 and 29 years old in good health.

The rearrangement links TRBV19 to TRBJ1-1, with TRBD1 identical over 8 bases. Germline CDR1 reads LNHDA; CDR2 reads SQIVND (reference sequence). J gave up 2 bases and V 7 bases, and 6 bases lay outside the gene matches. The length of the CDR3 is 14 residues. The CDR3 DNA is TGTGCCAGTACCCCAGACAGGGGAAACACTGAAGCTTTCTTT. Protein: CASTPDRGNTEAFF.

V usage is TRBV10-3 and J usage is TRBJ2-7; the D is unclear. Germline-derived CDR1 and CDR2 are ENHRY and SYGVKD. This CDR3 comprises 12 residues. Trimming took 1 base from V and 5 from J, leaving 6 bases between them. The CDR3 reads CAISELVNEQYF. CDR3 nucleotides: TGTGCCATCAGTGAGTTAGTCAACGAGCAGTACTTC.

The gene calls are TRBV28 and TRBJ1-3; D is unresolved. Trimming shortened V by 1 base and J by 4 bases, and 14 bases separated the two germline ends. The germline V gene encodes CDR1 MDHEN and CDR2 SYDVKM. CDR3 size: 16 residues. CDR3 in amino acids: CASSLFPADKGNTIYF. In DNA, the CDR3 is TGTGCCAGCAGTTTATTCCCGGCTGATAAGGGAAACACCATATATTTT.

The chain recombines TRBV12-2 with TRBJ1-2; the table's D call, TRBD1, was not checked against the DNA. TRBV12-2 has pseudogene status. The CDR3 is 12 residues long. The CDR3 sequence: CASRSSSSTATF. The CDR3, as DNA: TGTGCAAGTCGCTCATCTTCCTCGACAGCCACCTTC.

On this clone itself: Distinct nucleotide sequences in the sample also encode this CDR3. The chain has TRBV5-1 and TRBJ2-7, with D hard to call. This CDR3 spans 12 amino acids. V was pared by 1 base and J by 3 bases, with 5 bases between. Germline V gives CDR1 SGHRS, CDR2 YFSETQ. As DNA, the CDR3 is TGCGCCAGCAGCTTGAGTGGCTACGAGCAGTACTTC. Amino acids: CASSLSGYEQYF.

The V gene is TRBV29-1, the J gene TRBJ2-5, with 8 nucleotides matching TRBD2. The length of the CDR3 is 14 residues. From germline, CDR1 is SQVTM and CDR2 ANQGSEA. V lost 1 base, J lost 5 bases, and 6 bases stayed unmatched. CDR3 DNA sequence: TGCAGCGTTGAAGTTGGCTGGACTAGCGAGACCCAGTACTTC. Protein: CSVEVGWTSETQYF.

The chain uses TRBV7-9 and TRBJ1-5, with D unclear. CDR1 and CDR2 (germline): SEHNR, FQNEAQ (reference sequence). The CDR3 totals 15 residues. With 5 bases removed from V and 0 bases from J, the gap between germline ends came to 11 bases. CDR3 bases: TGTGCCAGCAGCCGTGACGCGGGTAGCAATCAGCCCCAGCATTTT. Translation: CASSRDAGSNQPQHF.

This chain uses TRBV2 with TRBJ2-1, with D perhaps given as TRBD1 or TRBD2 (6 bases each). Germline V lookup: CDR1 SNHLY, CDR2 FYNNEI. The CDR3 has 15 amino acids. V gave up 3 bases and J gave up 4 bases, with 13 bases separating them. CDR3 nucleotides: TGTGCCAGCAGTGAGGGGGGCTGGGAGTACAATGAGCAGTTCTTC. Protein: CASSEGGWEYNEQFF.

The gene calls are TRBV6-5 and TRBJ2-7; the D is unclear. Trimming pared 4 bases from V and 4 bases from J, leaving 14 bases between. Germline V gives CDR1 MNHEY, CDR2 SVGAGI. The CDR3 sequence is 14 residues long. CDR3 bases: TGTGCCAGCAGTTTTCGTACCCCGCTTTACGAGCAGTACTTC. Its protein is CASSFRTPLYEQYF.

This clone was counted once. The chain is built from TRBV11-3 and TRBJ2-1; 8 bases fit TRBD1. Germline V CDR1 and CDR2: SGHNT, YENEEA. The CDR3 has 15 amino acids. The junction had 3 bases not matched to a gene; V was cut back by 3 bases and J by 2 bases. CDR3 DNA: TGTGCCAGCAGCTTGTCAGGGGGCCCCTACAATGAGCAGTTCTTC. This gives the protein CASSLSGGPYNEQFF.

The table lists this clone with a count of one. This chain uses TRBV7-3 with TRBJ2-3; no clear D. V lost 3 bases and J 4 bases, leaving 11 bases between the germline ends. CDR1 and CDR2 (germline): SGHTA, FQGTGA. This CDR3 comprises 14 residues. CDR3 DNA sequence: TGTGCCAGCAGCTTTAATAGAGGCGCAGATACGCAGTATTTT. Protein: CASSFNRGADTQYF.

This rearrangement joins TRBV2 to TRBJ1-6; D uncertain. The CDR3 contains 14 residues. Trimming took off 10 bases at V and 5 bases at J, with 15 bases between the two ends. CDR1 SNHLY and CDR2 FYNNEI come from the germline V gene. In DNA, the CDR3 is TGTGCCAACGGGAGGTCGGGCGATAATTCACCCCTCCACTTT. It yields the protein CANGRSGDNSPLHF.

The genes are TRBV30 and TRBJ1-4; D uncertain. Between the trimmed V and J ends, which lost 1 base and 7 bases, there was a span of 19 bases. The germline CDR1 and CDR2 sequences are GTSNPN and SVGIG (reference sequence). The length of the CDR3 is 16 residues. CDR3 residues: CAWSASFGGRAEKLFF. CDR3 nucleotide sequence: TGTGCCTGGAGTGCTTCCTTTGGAGGTCGGGCTGAAAAACTGTTTTTT.

The chain links TRBV30 to TRBJ1-4, with TRBD1 identical over 10 bases. J lost 8 bases, V lost 5 bases, and 11 bases had no gene match. This CDR3 has 15 amino acids. From germline, CDR1 is GTSNPN and CDR2 SVGIG (reference sequence). The CDR3 loop is CAWDTRDRGGEKLFF. CDR3 sequence (DNA): TGTGCCTGGGATACCCGGGACAGGGGCGGCGAAAAACTGTTTTTT.

This clone was recorded only once. The sample holds other DNA sequences that translate to the same CDR3. The rearrangement uses TRBV7-2 and TRBJ1-1, with no clear D. V was cut by 5 bases and J by 4 bases, with 11 bases left in between. This CDR3 contains 13 residues. The V gene's germline CDR1 is SGHTA and CDR2 FQGNSA. The CDR3 region is CASSLARGTEAFF. The CDR3 DNA reads TGTGCCAGCAGCCTTGCCCGGGGCACTGAAGCTTTCTTT. Full variable domain (missing parts from reference TRBV7-2 and TRBJ1-1): GAGVSQSPSNKVTEKGKDVELRCDPISGHTALYWYRQSLGQGLEFLIYFQGNSAPDKSGLPSDRFSAERTGGSVSTLTIQRTQQEDSAVYLCASSLARGTEAFFGQGTRLTVV.

The J gene is TRBJ2-3, the V gene TRBV7-2; D remains ambiguous. Between the trimmed V and J ends, which lost 4 bases and 0 bases, there was a span of 5 bases. The CDR3 extends over 13 amino acids. Germline V gene lookup returns CDR1 SGHTA and CDR2 FQGNSA. Here the CDR3 reads CASSSQSTDTQYF. The CDR3 nucleotides are TGTGCCAGCAGCTCCCAAAGCACAGATACGCAGTATTTT.

CDR3 loop: CASRPTSGTTYEQYF. The DNA of the CDR3 is TGTGCCAGCAGGCCTACGAGCGGGACGACCTACGAGCAGTACTTC. The rearrangement uses TRBV2 and TRBJ2-7; 7 bases match TRBD2. CDR3 length: 15 residues. V dropped 6 bases and J dropped 2; count of bases not matched to a gene: 10. Looked up from germline, CDR1 is SNHLY and CDR2 is FYNNEI. Together with reference TRBV2 and TRBJ2-7, the CDR3 gives the full variable domain: EPEVTQTPSHQVTQMGQEVILRCVPISNHLYFYWYRQILGQKVEFLVSFYNNEISEKSEIFDDQFSVERPDGSNFTLKIRSTKLEDSAMYFCASRPTSGTTYEQYFGPGTRLTVT.

The chain joins TRBV5-1 to TRBJ1-6; 8 bases fit TRBD1. The CDR3 covers 16 residues. Germline V CDR1 and CDR2: SGHRS, YFSETQ. V lost 4 bases to trimming and J lost 10 bases; unmatched junction nucleotides: 13. CDR3 DNA sequence: TGCGCCAGCAGCCTTAACCAACAGGGGACAGGATCACCCCTCCACTTT. This gives the protein CASSLNQQGTGSPLHF. The whole variable domain, filled in from reference TRBV5-1 and TRBJ1-6, reads KAGVTQTPRYLIKTRGQQVTLSCSPISGHRSVSWYQQTPGQGLQFLFEYFSETQRNKGNFPGRFSGRQFSNSRSEMNVSTLELGDSALYLCASSLNQQGTGSPLHFGNGTRLTVT.